Listed below are T cell receptor beta chains from one sample, sequenced in a study of blood T cell repertoires in COVID-19. TCRdb keeps only in-frame clones here, not all; method: immunoSEQ multiplex PCR. Among around 47,000 clones listed, about 80% were seen once. Input material: peripheral blood. The receptors shown here come from a man in his 70s with active COVID-19. The CDR3 runs from the conserved cysteine through the conserved F or W.

TRBV7-9 | CASSLMGTGVYGYTF
TRBV28 | CASSLSENTDYEQYF
TRBV6-2/TRBV6-3 | CASSYSAEKLFF
TRBV19 | CASSIAGSEGEAFF
TRBV4-1 | CASSQDRDRAGYTF
TRBV9 | CASSRGGRDNEQFF
TRBV9 | CASSVGQANQPQHF
TRBV2 | CASSESGSTNEKLFF
TRBV7-2 | CASSSKTGSILGYF
TRBV28 | CASREYRTEAFF
TRBV7-9 | CASSLQGVQETQYF
TRBV5-4 | CASSFFTPSTGELFF
TRBV6-5 | CASRQHTGNQPQHF
TRBV6-1 | CASSELRSTQYEQYF
TRBV27 | CASSLQQGANSPLHF
TRBV28 | CASSLSGTTYGQYF
TRBV4-3 | CASSQEGHPRAGELFF